Listed here is a single T cell receptor beta chain. The sample comes from a study of T cell changes during pregnancy in multiple sclerosis. Sequenced by immunoSEQ multiplex PCR; TCRdb stores in-frame clones only, minus some. The profile shows approximately 88,000 clones, just under 95% of them singletons. The CDR3 length is 11 residues. Looked up from germline, CDR1 is PRHDT and CDR2 is FYEKMQ (reference sequence). The ends were cut back, 8 bases at V and 7 bases at J, with 10 bases in the middle. This receptor was obtained from a female donor with multiple sclerosis, enrolled in a pregnancy study. The V call is TRBV13, the J call TRBJ2-3, with D possibly matching TRBD2 (5 bases). The material sequenced was peripheral blood, taken in the first trimester of pregnancy. The CDR3 sequence: CASGSGNTQYF. DNA of the CDR3: TGTGCCAGCGGGTCGGGAAATACGCAGTATTTT. The variable domain in full, with the rest retrieved from reference TRBV13 and TRBJ2-3, is AAGVIQSPRHLIKEKRETATLKCYPIPRHDTVYWYQQGPGQDPQFLISFYEKMQSDKGSIPDRFSAQQFSDYHSELNMSSLELGDSALYFCASGSGNTQYFGPGTRLTVL.